What follows are 19 T cell receptor beta chains derived from one specimen sequenced in a study of regulatory T cells in long-lasting Graves disease. The TCR beta library used iRepertoire HTBI primers with Arm-PCR amplification of CDR3. TCRdb re-derived calls from the multiplex PCR reads in MiXCR, one entry per CDR3 protein. The sample carries 650,000 to 700,000 distinct CDR3 sequences, roughly 30% recorded once. Time point specified: persistent/refractory GD, antithyroid drugs over 5 years with positive TRAb. Generation of the TCR library employed RNA extracted from PBMCs. Specimen: peripheral blood mononuclear cells (PBMCs), collected when the disease was refractory, from a patient treated with antithyroid drugs. The receptors stem from a female donor with Graves disease.

This clonotype was found many times. J is TRBJ1-2 and V is TRBV28; 8 bases are a match to TRBD1. CDR1 and CDR2 from the germline V gene are MDHEN and SYDVKM. CDR3 size: 13 residues. With V trimmed by 6 bases and J by 6 bases, 6 bases remained unmatched. Here the CDR3 DNA reads TGTGCCAGCAGCCTGGACAGGGTAAATGGCTACACCTTC. Encoded protein: CASSLDRVNGYTF.

The rearrangement joins TRBV28 to TRBJ1-5, with 11 positions matching TRBD1. The CDR3 is 16 residues long. With 5 bases clipped from V and 2 bases from J, the junction kept 5 bases outside the gene matches. Germline loops: CDR1 MDHEN, CDR2 SYDVKM. The CDR3 DNA follows: TGTGCCAGCAGTCCCTGGACAGGGGGCGGCAATCAGCCCCAGCATTTT. This translates into CASSPWTGGGNQPQHF.

The rearrangement uses TRBV20-1 and TRBJ1-6, with no clear D. Germline V gene data show CDR1 as DFQATT and CDR2 as SNEGSKA (reference sequence). V was cut by 0 bases and J by 2 bases, with 14 bases left in between. The CDR3 length is 17 residues. CDR3 DNA sequence: TGCAGTGCTAGAGAATATTTTTCGGATCCCTATAATTCACCCCTCCACTTT. Its protein product is CSAREYFSDPYNSPLHF.

Ten or more counts support this clonotype. The chain recombines TRBV6-1 with TRBJ2-7; possibly TRBD2 for D (6 bases). Germline CDR1 reads MNHNS; CDR2 reads SASEGT. Trimming shortened V by 7 bases and J by 1 base, and 11 bases separated the two germline ends. This CDR3 spans 13 amino acids. The CDR3 protein is CASTSGESYEQYF. In DNA form, the CDR3 reads TGTGCCAGCACCTCGGGGGAGTCCTACGAGCAGTACTTC.

The V and J genes are TRBV5-1 and TRBJ1-4, with 10 bases identical to TRBD1. V was pared by 3 bases and J by 6 bases, with 5 bases of the junction left unmatched. This CDR3 spans 15 amino acids. CDR1 and CDR2 (germline): SGHRS, YFSETQ. DNA for the CDR3: TGCGCCAGCAGCTCGACAGGGGGCGCAGATGAAAAACTGTTTTTT. This gives the protein CASSSTGGADEKLFF. The whole variable domain, remainder taken from reference TRBV5-1 and TRBJ1-4, is KAGVTQTPRYLIKTRGQQVTLSCSPISGHRSVSWYQQTPGQGLQFLFEYFSETQRNKGNFPGRFSGRQFSNSRSEMNVSTLELGDSALYLCASSSTGGADEKLFFGSGTQLSVL.

The V call is TRBV7-3, the J call TRBJ2-2; 7 nucleotides align to TRBD2. Germline V CDR1 and CDR2: SGHTA, FQGTGA. V was pared by 0 bases and J by 3 bases, with 4 bases of the junction left unmatched. The CDR3 runs 16 residues. The CDR3 spells CASSLTGLRDTGELFF. The CDR3 DNA follows: TGTGCCAGCAGCTTAACGGGACTACGGGACACCGGGGAGCTGTTTTTT.

This clonotype was observed a few times. The rearrangement links TRBV28 to TRBJ1-5; 10 bases are a match to TRBD1. V shed 2 bases and J 5 bases; nucleotides not matched to a gene: 3. The CDR3 totals 15 residues. CDR1 MDHEN and CDR2 SYDVKM come from the germline V gene. In DNA, the CDR3 is TGTGCCAGCAGTTTACAGGACAGGGGGGATCAGCCCCAGCATTTT. It encodes CASSLQDRGDQPQHF.

This clonotype was seen a handful of times. It is likely a read error, because the conserved phenylalanine at the end of the CDR3 is missing. This rearrangement joins TRBV3-1 to TRBJ1-1; 9 bases are a match to TRBD1. The germline CDR1 and CDR2 sequences are LGHDT and YNNKEL (reference sequence). The CDR3 totals 14 residues. After removal of 2 bases from V and 4 bases from J, the junction contained 2 bases not matched to a gene. The CDR3 DNA reads TGTGCCAGCAGCCAACGGGACAGGGCCACTGAAGCTTTCCTT. Protein product: CASSQRDRATEAFL.

The rearrangement links TRBV30 to TRBJ1-1, with TRBD1 matching 8 bases. V shed 3 bases, J shed 6 bases, and the junction held 9 bases outside the gene matches. This CDR3 contains 14 residues. Germline V gene lookup returns CDR1 GTSNPN and CDR2 SVGIG (reference sequence). The CDR3, as DNA: TGTGCCTGGAGCGGAAGGACAGGGAGTTCTGAAGCTTTCTTT. Translating gives CAWSGRTGSSEAFF. Based on the CDR3 plus reference TRBV30 and TRBJ1-1, the full variable domain is SQTIHQWPATLVQPVGSPLSLECTVEGTSNPNLYWYRQAAGRGLQLLFYSVGIGQISSEVPQNLSASRPQDRQFILSSKKLLLSDSGFYLCAWSGRTGSSEAFFGQGTRLTVV.

This clonotype was seen more than once but under ten times. V is TRBV12-3 or TRBV12-4 and J is TRBJ1-2; TRBD1 is a possible D gene (5 bases). The ends were cut back, 3 bases at V and 1 base at J, with 24 bases in the middle. The CDR3 totals 19 residues. The CDR3 spells CASSFQTVHDRGGNYGYTF. The DNA for the CDR3 is TGTGCCAGCAGTTTCCAGACGGTACACGACAGAGGAGGTAACTATGGCTACACCTTC.

Concerning this clonotype: The germline gene is not matched at one end of the junction; a read error may be the cause. The genes are TRBV2 and TRBJ1-1; 7 nucleotides align to TRBD1. Germline assignment: CDR1 SNHLY and CDR2 FYNNEI. The CDR3 length is 14 residues. CDR3 residues: CTSSLGQYIAEAFF. The CDR3, as DNA: TGTACCAGCAGTTTGGGACAGTATATAGCTGAAGCTTTCTTT. The full variable domain, rest sourced from reference TRBV2 and TRBJ1-1, is EPEVTQTPSHQVTQMGQEVILRCVPISNHLYFYWYRQILGQKVEFLVSFYNNEISEKSEIFDDQFSVERPDGSNFTLKIRSTKLEDSAMYFCTSSLGQYIAEAFFGQGTRLTVV.

Only a few counts were recorded for this clonotype. This chain joins TRBV19 and TRBJ2-2; D may be TRBD2 (5 bases). Germline V gene data show CDR1 as LNHDA and CDR2 as SQIVND (reference sequence). The CDR3 is 12 residues long. Trimming pared 9 bases from V and 5 bases from J, leaving 10 bases between. CDR3 residues: CASRIATGELFF. The CDR3 coding sequence is TGTGCCAGCCGGATAGCGACCGGGGAGCTGTTTTTT.

This clonotype was counted at least ten times. The chain couples TRBV5-1 to TRBJ1-2, with D possibly matching TRBD1 (6 bases). CDR3 length: 15 residues. CDR1 and CDR2 from the germline V gene are SGHRS and YFSETQ. V was shortened by 2 bases and J by 6 bases, with 17 bases between the two germline ends. The CDR3 coding sequence is TGCGCCAGCAGCTTTTCAACGGGGGCGCTTGATGGCTACACCTTC. Translation gives CASSFSTGALDGYTF. Full variable domain (remainder filled in from reference TRBV5-1 and TRBJ1-2): KAGVTQTPRYLIKTRGQQVTLSCSPISGHRSVSWYQQTPGQGLQFLFEYFSETQRNKGNFPGRFSGRQFSNSRSEMNVSTLELGDSALYLCASSFSTGALDGYTFGSGTRLTVV.

In its sample, this clonotype was seen a few times. V usage is TRBV4-2 and J usage is TRBJ2-5; the D gene is possibly TRBD2 (6 bases). V lost 1 base, J lost 4 bases, and 10 bases lay in between. This CDR3 is 14 amino acids long. CDR1 and CDR2 from the germline V gene are LGHNA and YNFKEQ. The chain's CDR3 is CASSQVGGRETQYF. CDR3 nucleotides: TGTGCCAGCAGCCAAGTCGGGGGTCGAGAGACCCAGTACTTC.

The chain employs TRBV29-1 and TRBJ1-2, with 7 bases that match TRBD1. In germline, CDR1 is SQVTM, CDR2 ANQGSEA. This CDR3 has 14 residues. V shed 0 bases and J 3 bases; nucleotides not matched to a gene: 4. The CDR3 DNA reads as TGCAGCGTTGAAGAGAACGACAGGGACTATGGCTACACCTTC. This gives the protein CSVEENDRDYGYTF.

The sample holds a few counts of this clonotype. The CDR3 region has the DNA TGTGCCACCAACACTTGGACAGGGCGAAGTTCACCCCTCCACTTT. Its protein product is CATNTWTGRSSPLHF. The rearrangement joins TRBV6-1 to TRBJ1-6; TRBD1 agrees at 8 bases. Germline V gives CDR1 MNHNS, CDR2 SASEGT. This CDR3 contains 15 residues. With 10 bases clipped from V and 9 bases from J, the junction kept 14 bases outside the gene matches.

The V and J genes are TRBV7-6 and TRBJ1-3; D remains ambiguous. Germline V gives CDR1 SGHVS, CDR2 FNYEAQ. V shed 1 base and J shed 0 bases, with 10 bases lying between them. CDR3 length: 16 amino acids. The CDR3 here is CASSLVPGLSGNTIYF. CDR3 nucleotides: TGTGCCAGCAGCTTAGTCCCAGGCCTCTCTGGAAACACCATATATTTT.

V and J are TRBV20-1 and TRBJ1-4, with TRBD1 identical over 7 bases. The junction had 2 bases not matched to a gene; V was cut back by 3 bases and J by 4 bases. Germline loops: CDR1 DFQATT, CDR2 SNEGSKA (reference sequence). The CDR3 length is 13 residues. For the CDR3, the DNA is TGCAGTGCTAGTCAGGGGGATAATGAAAAACTGTTTTTT. Amino acid sequence: CSASQGDNEKLFF.

The chain uses TRBV19 and TRBJ2-7, with a weak D call TRBD2 (6 bases). CDR1 is LNHDA and CDR2 is SQIVND in the germline V gene (reference sequence). This CDR3 comprises 16 residues. Trimming took off 4 bases at V and 0 bases at J, with 16 bases between the two ends. CDR3 in amino acids: CASSNLLRGSSYEQYF. In DNA, the CDR3 is TGTGCCAGTAGTAACCTTTTGCGGGGAAGCTCCTACGAGCAGTACTTC.